A selection of T cell receptor beta chains follows, all from one sample in a study of early T cells in non-severe SARS-CoV-2 infection. TCRdb re-analysed the 5' RACE reads in MiXCR, keeping a single row per CDR3 protein. Of 80,000 or so distinct CDR3 sequences detected, roughly 15% appear once; the ten largest clones hold roughly an eighth. The sample comprised whole blood. These receptors were collected from an adult who was a healthcare worker with PCR-confirmed SARS-CoV-2 infection or an uninfected control (not recorded which). Each CDR3 is given with its conserved first and last residue. Fields, in order: J gene, V gene, D gene, CDR3 length, clone size, CDR3 DNA, CDR3 protein. D genes are given only for firm matches. Some rows mark clone size as missing; the rest say once, few, many or name a class of expanded clone.

j_gene: TRBJ2-7
v_gene: TRBV5-4
d_gene: .
len: 14
abundance: few
CDR3nt: TGTGCCAGCAGTCCGGGACTTAGCACCTACGAGCAGTACTTC
CDR3aa: CASSPGLSTYEQYF

j_gene: TRBJ2-7
v_gene: TRBV7-9
d_gene: .
len: 12
abundance: few
CDR3nt: TGTGCCAGCAGCCGGGTGGCCTACGAGCAGTACTTC
CDR3aa: CASSRVAYEQYF

j_gene: TRBJ1-5
v_gene: TRBV27
d_gene: TRBD1
len: 14
abundance: few
CDR3nt: TGTGCCAGCAGTACAGGGGCCGTGGGACAGCCCCAGCATTTT
CDR3aa: CASSTGAVGQPQHF

j_gene: TRBJ1-1
v_gene: TRBV7-9
d_gene: .
len: 10
abundance: many
CDR3nt: TGTGCCAGCAGCCGAATTGAAGCTTTCTTT
CDR3aa: CASSRIEAFF

j_gene: TRBJ2-7
v_gene: TRBV5-6
d_gene: TRBD1
len: 15
abundance: few
CDR3nt: TGTGCCAGCAGCTTGGTGGGACAGGGTAACTACGAGCAGTACTTC
CDR3aa: CASSLVGQGNYEQYF

j_gene: TRBJ2-7
v_gene: TRBV20-1
d_gene: .
len: 14
abundance: .
CDR3nt: TGCAGTGCTAGTCGAACTCGAAGCTCCTACGAGCAGTACTTC
CDR3aa: CSASRTRSSYEQYF

j_gene: TRBJ2-1
v_gene: TRBV7-8
d_gene: TRBD1
len: 14
abundance: .
CDR3nt: TGTGCCAGCAGCTTATTCCAGGGGGTGAATGAGCAGTTCTTC
CDR3aa: CASSLFQGVNEQFF

j_gene: TRBJ2-1
v_gene: TRBV12-3/TRBV12-4
d_gene: .
len: 15
abundance: few
CDR3nt: TGTGCCAGCAGTTTATCGGGGGCTAGGTACAATGAGCAGTTCTTC
CDR3aa: CASSLSGARYNEQFF

j_gene: TRBJ2-3
v_gene: TRBV12-3/TRBV12-4
d_gene: TRBD2
len: 15
abundance: .
CDR3nt: TGTGCCAGCAGGGGTGGCGGGGGGTCCACAGATACGCAGTATTTT
CDR3aa: CASRGGGGSTDTQYF

j_gene: TRBJ2-7
v_gene: TRBV20-1
d_gene: .
len: 12
abundance: few
CDR3nt: TGCAGTGGAGCGGATGACGCATACGAGCAGTACTTC
CDR3aa: CSGADDAYEQYF

j_gene: TRBJ1-1
v_gene: TRBV6-5
d_gene: TRBD1
len: 14
abundance: few
CDR3nt: TGTGCCAGCAGTTTTACAGGGGATGGCACTGAAGCTTTCTTT
CDR3aa: CASSFTGDGTEAFF

j_gene: TRBJ2-7
v_gene: TRBV7-2
d_gene: TRBD1
len: 13
abundance: .
CDR3nt: TGTGCCTCGGGACAGCACCTTACCTACGAGCAGTACTTC
CDR3aa: CASGQHLTYEQYF

j_gene: TRBJ1-6
v_gene: TRBV7-9
d_gene: .
len: 14
abundance: .
CDR3nt: TGTGCCAGCAGAACGGGGTCCTATAATTCACCCCTCCACTTT
CDR3aa: CASRTGSYNSPLHF

j_gene: TRBJ2-1
v_gene: TRBV5-1
d_gene: .
len: 16
abundance: few
CDR3nt: TGCGCCAGCAGCTTGGGTCAGGGAATCGCGATCGATGAGCAGTTCTTC
CDR3aa: CASSLGQGIAIDEQFF

j_gene: TRBJ1-3
v_gene: TRBV12-3/TRBV12-4
d_gene: TRBD1
len: 17
abundance: many
CDR3nt: TGTGCCAGCAGTTTATCGATCAGGGGGCGCGTTGGAAACACCATATATTTT
CDR3aa: CASSLSIRGRVGNTIYF

j_gene: TRBJ2-7
v_gene: TRBV5-1
d_gene: .
len: 13
abundance: .
CDR3nt: TGCGCCAGCAGCTGGCTTAGTAGTGACGAGCAGTACTTC
CDR3aa: CASSWLSSDEQYF